This TCR beta chain was sequenced during a study of cytomegalovirus exposure and HLA in healthy donors (dated by TCRdb to between 2016 and 2019). Broadly, across the study: An earlier analysis of around 600 of the donors reported approximately 300 Gb of sequence data and around 110 million unique TCR beta sequences from around 200 million T cells. An early release that covered about 640 HLA-typed donors contained around 300 gigabases of sequencing data and tens of millions of unique TCR sequences. Of the roughly 400 genotyped donors, roughly 85% fell in the genetic ancestry cluster associated with self-reported Caucasian donors. The study aimed to test whether signatures of past pathogen exposure could be identified by cataloging public T cell receptors. Using immunosequencing, the study profiled T cell repertoires from 666 subjects and related those repertoires to cytomegalovirus serostatus. In addition to the first cohort of approximately 670 subjects, a separate validation cohort of under 150 different subjects was used. High-throughput TCR immunosequencing, statistical association of individual TCRs with disease status, and machine learning were combined to predict cytomegalovirus infection status. To study patterns of TCR occurrence, a later analysis re-analyzed previously published TCR beta repertoires from under 750 donors and added high-resolution HLA genotyping. Rather than using new phenotypic data, the later analysis identified candidate immune exposures from TCR beta sequences and from how often those sequences occurred across donors. An earlier analysis of 500 to 650 of the donors applied high-throughput TCR beta sequencing to assess whether each TCR beta V gene segment acted as functional or pseudogenic. Donor age, sex, ethnicity and CMV serostatus were compiled alongside the repertoire data. In a later genetic analysis, genome-wide SNP genotypes for 398 of the 666 donors were used, and that subset was treated as a discovery cohort. All discovery cohort repertoires had been generated on a single sequencing platform. Class I and class II HLA loci were covered by the typing at four-digit resolution. Typing coverage varied by locus: roughly 620-640 donors for A, B, C, DRB1 and DQB1; roughly 510 for DQA1; some 610 for DPA1; about 450 for DPB1. A few DR-DQ haplotypes were handled as single units for association and clustering because linkage in the cohort was strong. Among roughly 370 genotyped donors of the cohort, an average of roughly 240,000 unique TCR beta nucleotide sequences were sequenced per donor, about a sixth of them non-productive. Broad study findings and their caveats: In vitro tests confirmed that a few of the cytomegalovirus-associated TCR beta chains recognize cytomegalovirus antigens. The authors suggested that the approach could potentially be generalized to other disease states and immunological phenotypes. In the study, 150 to 200 TCR beta chains were listed as associated with cytomegalovirus. Because HLA typing was missing for some donors at each locus, association tests included only the typed subset. According to a later analysis, parvovirus B19, influenza, CMV and Epstein-Barr virus appeared linked to several top co-occurrence clusters. A later analysis found that most CMV-associated TCR beta chains appeared HLA-restricted, with HLA associations seemingly driven largely by CMV exposure. Cytomegalovirus status was reported to be diagnosed by the classifier with high specificity and sensitivity in both the original and validation cohorts. This cohort had only TCR beta chains sequenced, and the lack of alpha or paired-chain data limited which features could be detected. A later genetic analysis reported fewer N-insertions in productive TCRs among donors in an Asian-associated ancestry cluster than the approximately 670-donor mean. In a later analysis, HLA-associated TCR beta chains showed more clonal expansion and lower generation probabilities than non-associated chains that were equally common. A later genetic analysis associated a missense DCLRE1C variant with V-gene and J-gene trimming of TCR beta chains, and an independent cohort replicated the association. Assigning TCR associations to individual alleles was difficult when HLA alleles, especially DR and DQ, strongly co-occurred. For the cohort, immune exposure information was limited to CMV serostatus. In a later analysis, the rate of TCR association differed among HLA loci, with DRB1 alleles having the most associated TCRs and HLA-C alleles having the fewest. Presence/absence analyses assumed roughly uniform sequencing depth across donors, an assumption that may not hold. A cluster of highly shared sequence variants was judged likely to be a technical artifact of the sequencing pipeline. Linkage disequilibrium might explain the correlated functional status among segregating V segments, but an unknown experimental factor could not be ruled out. A further reported finding was that TCR beta sequences accurately predicted the HLA-A and HLA-B alleles for most subjects in the first cohort. In an earlier analysis of some 640 of the donors, most TCR beta V segments were observed in productive rearrangements about 87% or about 30% of the time, broadly matching IMGT annotations. Most TCR sequences were observed very rarely across donors, whereas some public TCRs were present in many individuals. Because counts were too low, seventeen rarely observed V segments, including chromosome 9 orphons, were excluded from the earlier analysis of 587 of the donors. Because the 87-base-pair reads could not distinguish some IMGT-functional V segments, including TRBV6-2 and TRBV6-3, those segments were excluded. At a false discovery rate of 0.05, a later analysis linked some 18,000 TCR beta sequences to specific HLA alleles.

The cohort was made up of roughly 670 healthy bone marrow donors. All cohort members were sampled while nominally healthy, although unrecorded immune exposures were likely present. The donor tested CMV seronegative and was one of the 352 seronegative cohort members. A peripheral blood sample was provided by each donor, and peripheral blood mononuclear cells were used for TCR beta sequencing. The Qiagen DNeasy Blood Extraction Kit was used to extract genomic DNA from the blood cell samples. The library was generated by the immunoSEQ multiplex PCR assay. A mixture of 60 forward primers for TCR Vbeta segments and 13 reverse primers for TCR Jbeta segments was used in the multiplex PCR. The CDR3 region of rearranged TCR beta genes was amplified from genomic DNA by a multiplex PCR assay. Amplified TCR beta libraries were sequenced as 87-base-pair reads on the Illumina HiSeq System. From the authors' description of their analysis: A later analysis counted about 80 million unique TCR beta chains across the 650 to 800 repertoires, and approximately 11 million of these chains were shared by at least two donors. Raw reads were error-corrected and collapsed into unique sequences with a nearest-neighbor algorithm that merged closely related sequences to remove PCR and sequencing errors. CDR3 sequences were aligned to IMGT reference sequences to assign V, D and J gene segments. For a sequence to be retained, a match of at least six nucleotides to both a V gene segment and a J gene segment was required. Rearrangements were called productive when the CDR3 lacked stop codons and stayed in frame with V and J; all others were non-productive. CDR3 was defined according to IMGT convention as the region running from the second conserved V-encoded cysteine to the conserved J-encoded phenylalanine. The earlier analysis of about 570 of the donors excluded any sequence lacking an unambiguous match to a single V gene segment. In an earlier analysis of several hundred of the donors, V segments were called functional above 56.7% productive rearrangements and were called segregating when the between-donor standard deviation exceeded 5%. A statistical classification framework was built to diagnose cytomegalovirus status from the catalog of TCR beta chain sequences. In a later analysis, TCR nucleotide sequences were compared against IMGT/GENE-DB human TR gene sequences so that V and J genes could be assigned. A later analysis assigned CDR3 sequences and most-parsimonious VDJ recombination scenarios with the TCRdist pipeline. A later analysis defined each TCR beta chain by its CDR3 amino acid sequence plus V-gene family, and excluded reads lacking a unique V-gene family. To address suspected cross-contamination and a sequencing artifact, a later analysis removed a few hundred highly shared, low-generation-probability nucleotide sequences. In a later analysis, a clonal expansion index was calculated for each public chain from normalized within-repertoire ranks of inferred template counts. In a later analysis, generation probabilities were computed using a VDJ recombination model fitted to out-of-frame rearrangements, and the results were checked against IGoR. A later analysis scored TCR-TCR, TCR-HLA and TCR-CMV co-occurrence with hypergeometric tests, applying a repertoire-size bias correction to TCR pairs. To estimate false discovery rates, a later analysis permuted the HLA or CMV assignments 20 times. In a later analysis, co-occurring TCRs were grouped using DBSCAN, and TCRdist sequence similarity was added for clustering within HLA-allele-positive subsets. Co-occurrence clustering excluded repertoires with fewer than 30,000 or more than 120,000 public chains, plus five with anomalous nucleotide sharing. TCRdb re-hosts the immuneACCESS table, in-frame sequences only. Its copies lack some clones; in the studies checked, an unresolved V gene accounts for under half of them, and the cause for the rest is not known. V, J and clone size were drawn from that table, and D and trimming were deduced from the DNA. This sample's table lists 55,000 to 75,000 clones. 1.5% to 2% of the sample belongs to the ten largest clones.

V lost 3 bases and J lost 4 bases, and the count of bases not matched to a germline gene is 5. From cysteine to phenylalanine, the CDR3 is 16 amino acids long. The kept DNA is CDR3 alone, 48 bases in frame from the first base. The germline V gene encodes CDR1 GTSNPN and CDR2 SVGIG (reference sequence). As concerns this clone: Its recognized antigen is unknown.

The V gene is TRBV30 and the J gene is TRBJ2-5, with TRBD2 identical over 16 junction bases. The clonotype originates from a woman in her twenties or thirties in good health and CMV-seronegative. Sequenced sample: PBMCs. This receptor has the CDR3 CAWRGTSGRAGETQYF. Read as DNA, the sequence is TGTGCCTGGAGGGGGACTAGCGGGAGGGCGGGAGAGACCCAGTACTTC.